This is a list of T cell receptor beta chains from one sample in a study of blood T cell repertoires in COVID-19. Some clones are missing from TCRdb's copy, which holds only in-frame ones; the method was immunoSEQ multiplex PCR. The sample has a few hundred thousand clones, 80% to 90% seen once. The material sequenced was peripheral blood. The receptor source for this set is a woman in her twenties or thirties with COVID-19, enrolled during active disease. CDR3s include the opening cysteine and the closing phenylalanine or tryptophan. The order of the fields is V gene, D gene, J gene, clone size, CDR3 DNA, CDR3 protein. The D gene is left open where the match is weak. Rows give clone size only sometimes, using once, few, many, or a class for an expanded clone.

v_call: TRBV4-2
d_call: NA
j_call: TRBJ1-1
clone_size: NA
cdr3_nt: TGTGCCAGCAGCCAAGATACATTTAGGTCAGGGACTGAAGCTTTCTTT
cdr3_aa: CASSQDTFRSGTEAFF

v_call: TRBV6-5
d_call: NA
j_call: TRBJ1-1
clone_size: once
cdr3_nt: TGTGCCAGCAGTTATTCGAGGAACACTGAAGCTTTCTTT
cdr3_aa: CASSYSRNTEAFF

v_call: TRBV27
d_call: TRBD1
j_call: TRBJ1-2
clone_size: NA
cdr3_nt: TGTGCCAGCAGTGCTATCCCCCTCAGGACAGGGGGTGGCTACACCTTC
cdr3_aa: CASSAIPLRTGGGYTF

v_call: TRBV27
d_call: TRBD1
j_call: TRBJ2-7
clone_size: NA
cdr3_nt: TGTGCCAGCAGTTTGGGACAGGGGGAGAGGTCCTACGAGCAGTACTTC
cdr3_aa: CASSLGQGERSYEQYF

v_call: TRBV5-1
d_call: TRBD2
j_call: TRBJ2-1
clone_size: NA
cdr3_nt: TGCGCCAGCAGCTTGGGAGCGGGAAGCTCCTACAATGAGCAGTTCTTC
cdr3_aa: CASSLGAGSSYNEQFF

v_call: TRBV30
d_call: NA
j_call: TRBJ1-2
clone_size: NA
cdr3_nt: TGTGCCTGGAAACCCCCGGGGTTTGGCTACACCTTC
cdr3_aa: CAWKPPGFGYTF

v_call: TRBV7-2
d_call: TRBD2
j_call: TRBJ2-1
clone_size: few
cdr3_nt: TGTGCCAGCAGCTTAGGAACCCTAGCGGGGGGGCGATCCTACAATGAGCAGTTCTTC
cdr3_aa: CASSLGTLAGGRSYNEQFF

v_call: TRBV28
d_call: NA
j_call: TRBJ1-1
clone_size: NA
cdr3_nt: TGTGCCAGCACGACGGACATGGACCGGGAAGCTTTCTTT
cdr3_aa: CASTTDMDREAFF

v_call: TRBV29-1
d_call: TRBD1
j_call: TRBJ2-1
clone_size: NA
cdr3_nt: TGCAGAGTACAGGGGTCCTACAATGAGCAGTTCTTC
cdr3_aa: CRVQGSYNEQFF

v_call: TRBV9
d_call: NA
j_call: TRBJ1-4
clone_size: once
cdr3_nt: TGTGCCAGCAGCGTAGGTCCCTACAGGGTCAGAACTAATGAAAAACTGTTTTTT
cdr3_aa: CASSVGPYRVRTNEKLFF

v_call: TRBV7-9
d_call: TRBD1
j_call: TRBJ2-5
clone_size: NA
cdr3_nt: TGTGCCAGCAGCGCCCGGGACAGGGAAGAGACCCAGTACTTC
cdr3_aa: CASSARDREETQYF

v_call: TRBV19
d_call: TRBD1
j_call: TRBJ1-2
clone_size: NA
cdr3_nt: TGTGCCAGTAGTCACCGGGACAGGGGACTTAATGGCTACACCTTC
cdr3_aa: CASSHRDRGLNGYTF

v_call: TRBV15
d_call: TRBD2
j_call: TRBJ2-2
clone_size: NA
cdr3_nt: TGTGCCACCAGCAGAGATTTTCCAGCGGGGGGGCCCGGGGAGCTGTTTTTT
cdr3_aa: CATSRDFPAGGPGELFF

v_call: TRBV6-5
d_call: TRBD1
j_call: TRBJ2-1
clone_size: NA
cdr3_nt: TGTGCCAGCAGCAGAGGGACAGCCAACAATGAGCAGTTCTTC
cdr3_aa: CASSRGTANNEQFF

v_call: TRBV14
d_call: NA
j_call: TRBJ1-2
clone_size: NA
cdr3_nt: TGTGCCAGCAGCCGTGCGGGTCTTCTTAACTATGGCTACACCTTC
cdr3_aa: CASSRAGLLNYGYTF

v_call: TRBV19
d_call: NA
j_call: TRBJ1-5
clone_size: NA
cdr3_nt: TGTGCCAGTAGTACCGTGACGACCCTCCAGGCAAGGCCCCAGCATTTT
cdr3_aa: CASSTVTTLQARPQHF

v_call: TRBV24-1
d_call: TRBD1
j_call: TRBJ2-2
clone_size: NA
cdr3_nt: TGTGCCACTTCCGGGACAGGGGGCGGTCAAGTCGGGGAGCTGTTTTTT
cdr3_aa: CATSGTGGGQVGELFF

v_call: TRBV7-9
d_call: TRBD2
j_call: TRBJ2-5
clone_size: once
cdr3_nt: TGTGCCAGCCGTCTAGCGGGCCAAGAGACCCAGTACTTC
cdr3_aa: CASRLAGQETQYF

v_call: TRBV7-7
d_call: NA
j_call: TRBJ1-3
clone_size: NA
cdr3_nt: TGTGCTAGCAGCTTAGACACTGGAAACACCATATATTTT
cdr3_aa: CASSLDTGNTIYF

v_call: TRBV7-6
d_call: TRBD1
j_call: TRBJ2-3
clone_size: NA
cdr3_nt: TGTGCCAGCAGCTTAGTAGGCGGGACAGGGGACCTTCCTTTTGCAGATACGCAGTATTTT
cdr3_aa: CASSLVGGTGDLPFADTQYF

v_call: TRBV6-2/TRBV6-3
d_call: TRBD1
j_call: TRBJ1-5
clone_size: NA
cdr3_nt: TGTGCCAGCAGCTTCGAACAGGGGACTCAGCCCCAGCATTTT
cdr3_aa: CASSFEQGTQPQHF

v_call: TRBV2
d_call: TRBD2
j_call: TRBJ2-2
clone_size: NA
cdr3_nt: TGTGCCAGCAGGACCCCCGGGGGGGCGAACACCGGGGAGCTGTTTTTT
cdr3_aa: CASRTPGGANTGELFF

v_call: TRBV19
d_call: NA
j_call: TRBJ1-3
clone_size: NA
cdr3_nt: TGTGCCAGCTCCCCCCCTGGAAACACCATATATTTT
cdr3_aa: CASSPPGNTIYF

v_call: TRBV7-2
d_call: TRBD2
j_call: TRBJ2-2
clone_size: NA
cdr3_nt: TGTGCCAGCAGCTTAGTCTCGGGGGGGGTCCCCGGGGAGCTGTTTTTT
cdr3_aa: CASSLVSGGVPGELFF

v_call: TRBV5-6
d_call: NA
j_call: TRBJ1-2
clone_size: NA
cdr3_nt: TGTGCCAGCAGCTTGGCCGGTAAAGCGGTCGATGGCTACACCTTC
cdr3_aa: CASSLAGKAVDGYTF

v_call: TRBV19
d_call: TRBD2
j_call: TRBJ2-6
clone_size: once
cdr3_nt: TGTGCCAGTAGTTCCCGACTAGCGGGGGCCCCCTCTGGGGCCAACGTCCTGACTTTC
cdr3_aa: CASSSRLAGAPSGANVLTF

v_call: TRBV4-3
d_call: NA
j_call: TRBJ2-1
clone_size: once
cdr3_nt: TGCGCCAGCAGCCACAACCCGGACAGCTACAATGAGCAGTTCTTC
cdr3_aa: CASSHNPDSYNEQFF

v_call: TRBV18
d_call: TRBD2
j_call: TRBJ2-1
clone_size: NA
cdr3_nt: TGTGCCAGCTCGGCGACTAGCTTTTGGGATGAGCAGTTCTTC
cdr3_aa: CASSATSFWDEQFF

v_call: TRBV2
d_call: TRBD1
j_call: TRBJ1-2
clone_size: NA
cdr3_nt: TGTGCCAGCAGCCGGGACAGGGCGTCGTCCTATGGCTACACCTTC
cdr3_aa: CASSRDRASSYGYTF

v_call: TRBV5-8
d_call: TRBD1
j_call: TRBJ1-5
clone_size: NA
cdr3_nt: TGTGCCAGCACCCCGACAGGGGGCAAAAGTCAGCCCCAGCATTTT
cdr3_aa: CASTPTGGKSQPQHF

v_call: TRBV6-6
d_call: NA
j_call: TRBJ2-1
clone_size: once
cdr3_nt: TGTGCCAGCAGTCCCTCCGCCCGGCTGAGGAATGAGCAGTTCTTC
cdr3_aa: CASSPSARLRNEQFF

v_call: TRBV19
d_call: TRBD1
j_call: TRBJ1-4
clone_size: NA
cdr3_nt: TGTGCCAGTAAGGGAGGACAGGGAGGTTATGAAAAACTGTTTTTT
cdr3_aa: CASKGGQGGYEKLFF

v_call: TRBV2
d_call: NA
j_call: TRBJ1-1
clone_size: NA
cdr3_nt: TGTGCCAGCAGTCGCACCGCGGGGGGACCTGAAGCTTTCTTT
cdr3_aa: CASSRTAGGPEAFF

v_call: TRBV5-1
d_call: NA
j_call: TRBJ2-1
clone_size: NA
cdr3_nt: TGCGCCAGCAGCTTGGACGGGGTGGATGAGCAGTTCTTC
cdr3_aa: CASSLDGVDEQFF

v_call: TRBV19
d_call: TRBD1
j_call: TRBJ1-2
clone_size: NA
cdr3_nt: TGTGCCAGTAGCCTTCTCCCCACACAGGGGAGCTATGGCTACACCTTC
cdr3_aa: CASSLLPTQGSYGYTF

v_call: TRBV5-1
d_call: NA
j_call: TRBJ1-1
clone_size: NA
cdr3_nt: TGCGCCAGCAGCTTTCCGGGACAAAAGAACACTGAAGCTTTCTTT
cdr3_aa: CASSFPGQKNTEAFF

v_call: TRBV5-5
d_call: NA
j_call: TRBJ1-3
clone_size: NA
cdr3_nt: TGTGCCAGCAGCTTGGGGGACTGGAACTCTGGAAACACCATATATTTT
cdr3_aa: CASSLGDWNSGNTIYF

v_call: TRBV6-5
d_call: NA
j_call: TRBJ1-2
clone_size: NA
cdr3_nt: TGTGCCAGCAGTTACACAGATCTCTATGGCTACACCTTC
cdr3_aa: CASSYTDLYGYTF

v_call: TRBV19
d_call: NA
j_call: TRBJ1-1
clone_size: NA
cdr3_nt: TGTGCCAGTAGTCTAAAGGAAGCTCTAGGCGCTGAAGCTTTCTTT
cdr3_aa: CASSLKEALGAEAFF

v_call: TRBV7-2
d_call: TRBD2
j_call: TRBJ2-3
clone_size: NA
cdr3_nt: TGTGCCAGCAGCTTAGAGGTAGCGGGAGGGCCGGGAGATACGCAGTATTTT
cdr3_aa: CASSLEVAGGPGDTQYF

v_call: TRBV3-1/TRBV3-2
d_call: TRBD2
j_call: TRBJ2-5
clone_size: NA
cdr3_nt: TGTGCCAGCAGCCAAGTTGGGGGGGAAGAGACCCAGTACTTC
cdr3_aa: CASSQVGGEETQYF

v_call: TRBV7-9
d_call: TRBD1
j_call: TRBJ1-2
clone_size: NA
cdr3_nt: TGTGCCATTAGTGAGGACAGGGCCTATGGCTACACCTTC
cdr3_aa: CAISEDRAYGYTF

v_call: TRBV7-2
d_call: NA
j_call: TRBJ1-5
clone_size: NA
cdr3_nt: TGTGCCAGCAGCTTCTCCGGGGTTAGCAATCAGCCCCAGCATTTT
cdr3_aa: CASSFSGVSNQPQHF

v_call: TRBV3-1/TRBV3-2
d_call: NA
j_call: TRBJ1-4
clone_size: once
cdr3_nt: TGTGCCAGCAGCCGACAGGAGATAGAAAAACTGTTTTTT
cdr3_aa: CASSRQEIEKLFF

v_call: TRBV6-5
d_call: NA
j_call: TRBJ1-1
clone_size: few
cdr3_nt: TGTGCCAGCAGTTACTCGACGGGGAACACTGAAGCTTTCTTT
cdr3_aa: CASSYSTGNTEAFF

v_call: TRBV6-6
d_call: TRBD1
j_call: TRBJ1-1
clone_size: NA
cdr3_nt: TGTGCCAGCAGTTACTGGGACAGGGAGGAGGCTTTCTTT
cdr3_aa: CASSYWDREEAFF